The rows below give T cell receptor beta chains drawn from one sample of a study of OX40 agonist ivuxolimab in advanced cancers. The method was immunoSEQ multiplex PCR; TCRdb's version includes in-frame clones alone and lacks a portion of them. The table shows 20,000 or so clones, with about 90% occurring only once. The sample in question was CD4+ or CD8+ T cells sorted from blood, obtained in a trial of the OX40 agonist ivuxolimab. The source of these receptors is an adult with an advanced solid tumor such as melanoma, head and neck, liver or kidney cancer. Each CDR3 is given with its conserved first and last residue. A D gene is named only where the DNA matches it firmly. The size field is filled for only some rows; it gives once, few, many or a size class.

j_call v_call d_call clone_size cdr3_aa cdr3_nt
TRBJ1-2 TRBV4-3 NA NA CASSQVVTAPYGYTF TGCGCCAGCAGCCAAGTGGTGACAGCGCCCTATGGCTACACCTTC
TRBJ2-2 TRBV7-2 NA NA CASSPGGYTGELFF TGTGCCAGCAGCCCAGGCGGGTACACCGGGGAGCTGTTTTTT
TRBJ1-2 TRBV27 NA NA CASFTLNYGYTF TGTGCCAGCTTCACACTTAACTATGGCTACACCTTC
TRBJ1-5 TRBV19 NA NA CASSKDTPGDYQPQHF TGTGCCAGTAGTAAGGACACCCCCGGGGACTATCAGCCCCAGCATTTT
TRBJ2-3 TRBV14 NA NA CASSQRAGLSDTQYF TGTGCCAGCAGCCAAAGGGCGGGATTGTCAGATACGCAGTATTTT
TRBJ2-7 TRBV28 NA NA CASSFLRQDYEQYF TGTGCCAGCAGTTTTTTACGGCAGGACTACGAGCAGTACTTC
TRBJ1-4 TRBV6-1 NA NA CASSDPWGAATNEKLFF TGTGCCAGCAGTGACCCCTGGGGGGCCGCAACTAATGAAAAACTGTTTTTT
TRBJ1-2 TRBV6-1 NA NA CATRTGYGYTF TGTGCCACCAGAACAGGCTATGGCTACACCTTC
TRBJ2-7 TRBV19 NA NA CASSFGPTGSYEQYF TGTGCCAGCAGCTTCGGGCCTACCGGCTCCTACGAGCAGTACTTC
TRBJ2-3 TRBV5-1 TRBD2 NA CASSYLAGGITDTQYF TGCGCCAGCAGCTATCTAGCGGGAGGGATCACAGATACGCAGTATTTT
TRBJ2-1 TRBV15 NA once CATSPDSYNEQFF TGTGCCACCTCGCCGGACTCCTACAATGAGCAGTTCTTC
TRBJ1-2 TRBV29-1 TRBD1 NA CSVKGASNGYTF TGCAGCGTGAAGGGGGCGTCAAATGGCTACACCTTC
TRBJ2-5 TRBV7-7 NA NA CASTQRHGGYF TGTGCTAGCACCCAACGCCACGGGGGGTACTTC
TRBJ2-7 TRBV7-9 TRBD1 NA CASSAGGLSYEQYF TGTGCCAGCAGCGCAGGGGGCCTTTCCTACGAGCAGTACTTC
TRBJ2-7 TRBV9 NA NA CASSVERGEQYF TGTGCCAGCAGCGTAGAAAGAGGCGAGCAGTACTTC
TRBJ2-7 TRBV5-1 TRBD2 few CASSLPGSGRVDEQYF TGCGCCAGCAGCTTGCCGGGGAGCGGGAGGGTAGACGAGCAGTACTTC
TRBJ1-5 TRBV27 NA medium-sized CASSFSVSQPQHF TGTGCCAGCAGTTTCTCAGTTTCGCAGCCCCAGCATTTT
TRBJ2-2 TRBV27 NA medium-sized CASSLSPGHLANTGELFF TGTGCCAGCAGTTTATCCCCGGGACATTTGGCGAACACCGGGGAGCTGTTTTTT
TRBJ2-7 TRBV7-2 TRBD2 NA CASSLASGSGGGGYEQYF TGTGCCAGCAGCTTAGCGTCCGGTAGCGGGGGGGGTGGATACGAGCAGTACTTC
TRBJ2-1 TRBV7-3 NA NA CASSLFPGDEQFF TGTGCCAGCAGCTTATTTCCAGGGGATGAGCAGTTCTTC
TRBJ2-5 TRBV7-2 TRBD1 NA CASSPTGGAFETQYF TGTGCCAGCAGCCCTACAGGGGGCGCGTTTGAGACCCAGTACTTC
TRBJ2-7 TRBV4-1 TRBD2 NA CASSGLIAGGAYEQYF TGCGCCAGCAGCGGATTGATAGCGGGAGGCGCCTACGAGCAGTACTTC
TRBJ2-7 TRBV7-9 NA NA CASSLGRGPYEQYF TGTGCCAGCAGCTTAGGCAGGGGTCCCTACGAGCAGTACTTC
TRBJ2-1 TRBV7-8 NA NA CASSLGLVSYNEQFF TGTGCCAGCAGCTTAGGATTAGTATCCTACAATGAGCAGTTCTTC
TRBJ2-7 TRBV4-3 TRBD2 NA CASNQTSCEQYF TGCGCCAGCAACCAGACTAGCTGCGAGCAGTACTTC
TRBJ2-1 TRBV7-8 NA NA CASSTQAALLYNEQFF TGTGCCAGCAGCACACAAGCGGCTCTACTCTACAATGAGCAGTTCTTC
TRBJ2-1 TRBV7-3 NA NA CASTPVSNEQFF TGTGCCAGCACCCCAGTATCTAATGAGCAGTTCTTC
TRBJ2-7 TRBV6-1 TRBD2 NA CASSVRGGTYEQYF TGTGCCAGCAGTGTCCGGGGAGGGACCTACGAGCAGTACTTC
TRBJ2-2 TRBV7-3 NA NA CASRPTGSTGELFF TGTGCCAGCAGGCCAACAGGGTCCACCGGGGAGCTGTTTTTT
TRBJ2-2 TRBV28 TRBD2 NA CASSLGLAGGIRTGELFF TGTGCCAGCAGCCTCGGACTAGCGGGAGGGATACGGACCGGGGAGCTGTTTTTT
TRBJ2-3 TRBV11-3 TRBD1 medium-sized CASSFQGAWSDTQYF TGTGCCAGCAGCTTTCAGGGGGCTTGGTCAGATACGCAGTATTTT
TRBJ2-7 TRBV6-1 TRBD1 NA CASRGQTYEQYF TGTGCCAGCAGGGGACAGACCTACGAGCAGTACTTC
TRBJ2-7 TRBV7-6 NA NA CASSLADGTYEQYF TGTGCCAGCAGCTTAGCTGACGGAACCTACGAGCAGTACTTC